This entry lists 18 T cell receptor beta chains sequenced from one sample in a study of cytomegalovirus exposure and HLA in healthy donors. PCR involved 60 Vbeta and 13 Jbeta primers. Profiled with immunoSEQ multiplex PCR; TCRdb holds only in-frame clones, not every one. The table lists some 100,000 clones, 79% of them singletons. Sequencing was performed on PBMCs. The receptors derive from a male donor in good health and CMV-seropositive.

The genes are TRBV5-1 and TRBJ1-5; possibly TRBD1 for D (5 bases). V was trimmed by 5 bases and J by 7 bases, leaving 22 bases between them. Germline CDR1 is SGHRS and CDR2 is YFSETQ. This CDR3 comprises 16 residues. CDR3 nucleotide sequence: TGCGCCAGCAGAAACGGGGCAGCGGGCGCGGGACAGCCCCAGCATTTT. Translation gives CASRNGAAGAGQPQHF.

This chain uses TRBV6-5 with TRBJ1-3; unclear D gene. Germline V gene sequence: CDR1 MNHEY, CDR2 SVGAGI. This CDR3 region has 15 residues. Trimming removed 5 bases at V and 4 bases at J, with 15 bases between. The DNA for the CDR3 is TGTGCCAGCAGTCGCGACGAGGGCGGAGGAAACACCATATATTTT. Encoded protein: CASSRDEGGGNTIYF.

The chain is built from TRBV27 and TRBJ1-1; 8 positions agree with TRBD1. Germline CDR1 reads MNHEY; CDR2 reads SMNVEV (reference sequence). V was pared by 2 bases and J by 3 bases, with 8 bases of the junction left unmatched. The CDR3 runs 16 residues. As DNA, the CDR3 is TGTGCCAGCAGTTTAACAGGGGGTTGGGGAGACACTGAAGCTTTCTTT. Residues: CASSLTGGWGDTEAFF.

This sequence joins TRBV14 and TRBJ2-3; D may be TRBD1 (5 bases). Between the trimmed V and J ends, which lost 1 base and 5 bases, there was a span of 10 bases. The CDR3 runs 14 residues. Per germline, CDR1 SGHDN and CDR2 FVKESK. CDR3 protein: CASSQVQGGDTQYF. In DNA, the CDR3 is TGTGCCAGCAGCCAAGTCCAGGGTGGAGATACGCAGTATTTT.

This rearrangement joins TRBV5-1 to TRBJ2-1, with 10 bases identical to TRBD2. CDR1 is SGHRS, CDR2 YFSETQ, per germline. With 0 bases clipped from V and 7 bases from J, the junction kept 7 bases outside the gene matches. This CDR3 contains 16 residues. CDR3 sequence reads: CASSLGSSGGLNEQFF. The CDR3, as DNA: TGCGCCAGCAGCTTGGGTAGTAGCGGGGGGCTGAATGAGCAGTTCTTC. The full variable domain, with the rest looked up from reference TRBV5-1 and TRBJ2-1, is KAGVTQTPRYLIKTRGQQVTLSCSPISGHRSVSWYQQTPGQGLQFLFEYFSETQRNKGNFPGRFSGRQFSNSRSEMNVSTLELGDSALYLCASSLGSSGGLNEQFFGPGTRLTVL.

This chain uses TRBV25-1 with TRBJ2-1; 10 nucleotides agree with TRBD2. Germline trimming cut 4 bases from V and 7 bases from J; bases unmatched to any gene: 10. Germline V gene sequence: CDR1 MGHDK, CDR2 SYGVNS. The CDR3 length is 16 residues. The CDR3 loop reads CASSALSGGARNEQFF. CDR3 in DNA: TGTGCCAGCAGTGCCCTCAGCGGGGGGGCTAGGAATGAGCAGTTCTTC.

The chain couples TRBV6-5 to TRBJ2-1; 8 bases agree with TRBD2. The V and J ends lost 8 bases and 4 bases, in that order; junction bases with no gene match: 7. CDR3 length: 14 amino acids. Germline V gene data show CDR1 as MNHEY and CDR2 as SVGAGI. The CDR3 is CASLSGGTYNEQFF. The CDR3 DNA sequence: TGTGCCAGCTTAAGCGGGGGTACATACAATGAGCAGTTCTTC.

This sequence joins TRBV28 and TRBJ1-1; the D gene is possibly TRBD1 (6 bases). The V gene lost 2 bases and the J gene lost 10 bases, with 11 bases spanning the gap. Germline CDR1 and CDR2: MDHEN and SYDVKM. The CDR3 length is 12 residues. The CDR3 is CASSLLTGLAFF. The CDR3 DNA is TGTGCCAGCAGTTTACTTACAGGGCTAGCTTTCTTT.

This sequence joins TRBV29-1 and TRBJ1-1, with 8 nucleotides matching TRBD1. The germline V gene has CDR1 SQVTM and CDR2 ANQGSEA. J lost 0 bases, V lost 6 bases, and 3 bases had no gene match. The CDR3 is 13 amino acids. The CDR3 DNA reads as TGCAGCGTGCGGGACAGGATGAACACTGAAGCTTTCTTT. This gives the protein CSVRDRMNTEAFF.

A single count supports this clone. This chain uses TRBV7-9 with TRBJ1-1; TRBD1 aligns across 7 bases. This CDR3 comprises 14 residues. The germline CDR1 and CDR2 sequences are SEHNR and FQNEAQ (reference sequence). V lost 7 bases and J lost 4; bases outside the gene matches: 9. The CDR3: CASNSGGSSTEAFF. The CDR3 DNA is TGTGCCAGCAACTCAGGGGGTTCAAGCACTGAAGCTTTCTTT.

There are a few counts of this clone. This chain connects TRBV7-2 to TRBJ1-1; D gene unclear. Germline CDR1 and CDR2: SGHTA and FQGNSA. With 4 bases removed from V and 11 bases from J, the gap between germline ends came to 11 bases. This CDR3 comprises 11 residues. The CDR3 loop is CASSSPLEAFF. CDR3 nucleotides: TGTGCCAGCAGCTCCCCACTAGAGGCTTTCTTT.

V usage is TRBV29-1 and J usage is TRBJ1-1, with D perhaps matching TRBD1 (6 bases). CDR3 length equals 14 residues. From germline, CDR1 is SQVTM and CDR2 ANQGSEA. V lost 4 bases, J lost 1 base, and 13 bases lay in between. In nucleotides, the CDR3 is TGCAGCGTTGCCGATTCACAGGGGAACACTGAAGCTTTCTTT. This translates into CSVADSQGNTEAFF.

V and J are TRBV2 and TRBJ2-2; D not certain. Germline loops: CDR1 SNHLY, CDR2 FYNNEI. CDR3 size: 14 residues. V dropped 7 bases and J dropped 5 bases, with 14 bases sitting between them. CDR3 bases: TGTGCCAGCAAGGCAGACTCCCCAACCGGGGAGCTGTTTTTT. This encodes CASKADSPTGELFF.

The chain combines TRBV10-1 with TRBJ1-6; D gene uncertain. Trimming stripped 4 bases from V and 4 bases from J, with 8 bases between. Germline-derived CDR1 and CDR2 are WNHNN and SYGVQD (reference sequence). CDR3 length equals 14 residues. CDR3 region: CASSAGRYNSPLHF. The DNA of the CDR3 is TGCGCCAGCAGTGCCGGGAGGTATAATTCACCCCTCCACTTT.

The chain recombines TRBV5-1 with TRBJ1-1, with D perhaps TRBD1 (6 bases). The CDR3 is made up of 14 amino acids. Germline assignment: CDR1 SGHRS and CDR2 YFSETQ. V lost 5 bases, J lost 2 bases, and 13 bases lay in between. The CDR3 reads CASSYGTHNTEAFF. In nucleotides, the CDR3 is TGCGCCAGCAGTTACGGGACACACAACACTGAAGCTTTCTTT. Full variable domain (outside the CDR3, taken from reference TRBV5-1 and TRBJ1-1): KAGVTQTPRYLIKTRGQQVTLSCSPISGHRSVSWYQQTPGQGLQFLFEYFSETQRNKGNFPGRFSGRQFSNSRSEMNVSTLELGDSALYLCASSYGTHNTEAFFGQGTRLTVV.

The chain recombines TRBV10-3 with TRBJ1-1; TRBD1 might be the D (5 bases). The CDR3 contains 13 residues. Germline CDR1 and CDR2: ENHRY and SYGVKD. V lost 3 bases and J 1 base, leaving 6 bases between the germline ends. The CDR3 reads CAISDQGNTEAFF. The CDR3 DNA sequence: TGTGCCATCAGTGACCAGGGGAACACTGAAGCTTTCTTT.

CDR3 residues: CASSFPGQGQYF. DNA for the CDR3: TGTGCCAGCAGCTTCCCGGGTCAGGGCCAGTATTTT. The chain recombines TRBV5-4 with TRBJ2-3; the D gene is possibly TRBD1 (5 bases). Trimming removed 2 bases at V and 12 bases at J, with 13 bases between. CDR1 SGHNT and CDR2 YYREEE come from the germline V gene (reference sequence). The length of the CDR3 is 12 residues.

The gene calls are TRBV30 and TRBJ2-3, with 8 bases fitting TRBD1. The CDR3 extends over 12 amino acids. The junction had 9 bases not matched to a gene; V was cut back by 7 bases and J by 9 bases. CDR1 is GTSNPN and CDR2 is SVGIG in the germline V gene (reference sequence). CDR3 DNA: TGTGCCTACATTAGACAGGGGAAAACGCAGTATTTT. Amino acid sequence: CAYIRQGKTQYF.